These 18 T cell receptor beta chains were sequenced from one sample in a study of PD-L1 blockade in urothelial cancer. Sequenced by immunoSEQ multiplex PCR; TCRdb stores in-frame clones only, minus some. The sample holds about 42,000 clones, 81% seen once. Specimen: PBMCs, collected around atezolizumab (anti-PD-L1) treatment. The receptor source for this set is an older man with urothelial cancer.

As concerns this clone: Compared with germline, one end of the junction differs, possibly owing to a read error. The V gene is TRBV28, the J gene TRBJ2-7; perhaps TRBD2 as D (5 bases). From germline, CDR1 is MDHEN and CDR2 SYDVKM. The CDR3 spans 11 residues. CDR3: CASSFAEERLF. The CDR3 nucleotides are TGTGCCAGCAGTTTCGCGGAAGAGCGGCTTTTC.

As concerns this clone: Germline is not matched at one junction end, which may reflect a read error. This sequence joins TRBV27 and TRBJ2-2; unclear D gene. The germline CDR1 and CDR2 sequences are MNHEY and SMNVEV (reference sequence). The CDR3 contains 14 residues. The CDR3 loop is CASSISLNTGELFF. In nucleotides, the CDR3 is TGTGCCAGCAGTATATCCCTGAACACCGGGGAGCTGTTTTTT.

This chain uses TRBV7-2 with TRBJ2-5, with 7 bases matching TRBD1. CDR1 SGHTA and CDR2 FQGNSA come from the germline V gene. This CDR3 region has 14 residues. V trimming: 4 bases; J trimming: 4 bases; junction bases outside the gene matches: 6. As DNA, the CDR3 is TGTGCCAGCAGCTCAACAGGGGTAAGAGAGACCCAGTACTTC. The encoded protein is CASSSTGVRETQYF.

This clone was counted between two and nine times. The V gene is TRBV19, the J gene TRBJ2-2, with 12 bases that match TRBD2. Germline CDR1 is LNHDA and CDR2 is SQIVND (reference sequence). J was trimmed by 6 bases and V by 4 bases; bases with no gene match: 3. The CDR3 contains 15 residues. The CDR3 here is CASSTLAGGPGELFF. The DNA of the CDR3 is TGTGCCAGTAGTACGCTAGCGGGAGGGCCCGGGGAGCTGTTTTTT.

The genes are TRBV5-1 and TRBJ1-1; D is possibly TRBD1 (5 bases). Germline CDR1 and CDR2: SGHRS and YFSETQ. V lost 2 bases and J 0 bases, leaving 14 bases between the germline ends. CDR3 size: 16 residues. The CDR3 spells CASSFGGTSMNTEAFF. For the CDR3, the DNA is TGCGCCAGCAGCTTCGGGGGTACATCTATGAACACTGAAGCTTTCTTT.

This clone was observed a handful of times. The rearrangement links TRBV14 to TRBJ2-1, with 12 bases matching TRBD2. Germline lookup yields CDR1 SGHDN and CDR2 FVKESK. The CDR3 spans 15 residues. The junction had 4 bases not matched to a gene; V was cut back by 0 bases and J by 10 bases. The CDR3 spells CASSQDLAGGLEQFF. The CDR3, as DNA: TGTGCCAGCAGCCAAGATCTAGCGGGAGGGCTAGAGCAGTTCTTC.

The rearrangement links TRBV28 to TRBJ1-1, with TRBD1 as a possible D gene (6 bases). Germline loops: CDR1 MDHEN, CDR2 SYDVKM. V was pared by 0 bases and J by 5 bases, with 13 bases between. This CDR3 has 15 residues. Here the CDR3 reads CASSLWSGERTEAFF. CDR3 sequence (DNA): TGTGCCAGCAGTTTATGGTCAGGGGAACGTACTGAAGCTTTCTTT.

The chain is built from TRBV5-1 and TRBJ1-3, with TRBD1 matching over 10 bases. The CDR3 is 16 amino acids. CDR1 is SGHRS and CDR2 is YFSETQ in the germline V gene. V trimming: 0 bases; J trimming: 2 bases; junction bases outside the gene matches: 2. CDR3 loop: CASSLAGTGAGNTIYF. The CDR3, as DNA: TGCGCCAGCAGCTTGGCCGGGACAGGGGCTGGAAACACCATATATTTT.

In its sample, this clone was seen a few times. The chain links TRBV19 to TRBJ2-1; a possible D gene is TRBD1 (6 bases). CDR1 and CDR2 from the germline V gene are LNHDA and SQIVND (reference sequence). The V end was cut by 6 bases, the J end by 5 bases, with 11 bases between. This CDR3 has 13 residues. The DNA of the CDR3 is TGTGCCAGTAGCGAGGGGGAAGACAATGAGCAGTTCTTC. The encoded protein is CASSEGEDNEQFF. The full variable domain, completed using reference TRBV19 and TRBJ2-1, is DGGITQSPKYLFRKEGQNVTLSCEQNLNHDAMYWYRQDPGQGLRLIYYSQIVNDFQKGDIAEGYSVSREKKESFPLTVTSAQKNPTAFYLCASSEGEDNEQFFGPGTRLTVL.

The V gene is TRBV7-2, the J gene TRBJ2-1, with 7 bases identical to TRBD1. The CDR3 consists of 13 residues. CDR1 is SGHTA and CDR2 is FQGNSA in the germline V gene. V trimming: 5 bases; J trimming: 8 bases; junction bases outside the gene matches: 6. The CDR3 DNA reads TGTGCCAGCAGCGTTAGAGGGGGCCATGAGCAGTTCTTC. It yields the protein CASSVRGGHEQFF.

The CDR3 bases are TGCGCCAGCTCCCTTAACGGGGGCTCCTACAATGAGCAGTTCTTC. Amino acids: CASSLNGGSYNEQFF. This rearrangement joins TRBV5-1 to TRBJ2-1; possibly TRBD2 for D (6 bases). The CDR3 extends over 15 amino acids. V shed 7 bases and J shed 0 bases, with 14 bases lying between them. CDR1 and CDR2 from the germline V gene are SGHRS and YFSETQ.

V gene TRBV5-1 combines with J gene TRBJ2-1; tentative D call: TRBD2 (5 bases). The V and J ends lost 4 bases and 9 bases respectively, with 20 bases between them. Germline-derived CDR1 and CDR2 are SGHRS and YFSETQ. The CDR3 consists of 15 residues. CDR3 bases: TGCGCCAGCAGCCTGGGAGCAGGAGCCGCGGGTGAGCAGTTCTTC. Its protein is CASSLGAGAAGEQFF.

A single count supports this clone. This chain links TRBV7-3 with TRBJ2-3; 9 positions agree with TRBD1. J gave up 3 bases and V 4 bases, and 5 bases lay outside the gene matches. Germline CDR1 SGHTA, CDR2 FQGTGA. This CDR3 spans 15 amino acids. The DNA of the CDR3 is TGTGCCAGCAGCTCACAGGGGGCTAGGACAGATACGCAGTATTTT. Translating it yields CASSSQGARTDTQYF.

The chain uses TRBV11-1 and TRBJ2-3, with 14 bases matching TRBD2. CDR3 length equals 16 residues. The V gene end was trimmed by 3 bases and the J gene end by 4 bases; junction bases not matched to a gene: 3. Germline CDR1 and CDR2: SGHAT and FQDESV (reference sequence). The CDR3 DNA is TGTGCCAGCAGCTTTGGACTAGCGGGAGGTCCAGATACGCAGTATTTT. Its protein is CASSFGLAGGPDTQYF.

V and J are TRBV5-1 and TRBJ2-7; tentatively, D is TRBD1 (6 bases). CDR1 is SGHRS, CDR2 YFSETQ, per germline. V gave up 0 bases and J gave up 5 bases, with 12 bases separating them. The CDR3 consists of 14 residues. The CDR3 loop reads CASSLAAGDHEQYF. The CDR3 DNA is TGCGCCAGCAGCTTGGCTGCAGGGGACCACGAGCAGTACTTC.

This chain joins TRBV4-1 and TRBJ2-7; the match to TRBD2 covers 12 bases. Germline-derived CDR1 and CDR2 are MGHRA and YSYEKL. This CDR3 contains 16 residues. The trim removed 2 bases at V and 4 bases at J, leaving 6 bases unmatched. This chain's CDR3 is CASSQSASGGGYEQYF. The CDR3 DNA follows: TGCGCCAGCAGCCAATCGGCTAGCGGGGGGGGTTACGAGCAGTACTTC.

In its sample, this clone was seen a few times. Here the CDR3 DNA reads TGCGCCAGCAGCTATACCACTAGCGGAACGAGCTCCTACAATGAGCAGTTCTTC. Encoded protein: CASSYTTSGTSSYNEQFF. The chain recombines TRBV5-1 with TRBJ2-1; 8 nucleotides match TRBD2. Germline loops: CDR1 SGHRS, CDR2 YFSETQ. The CDR3 has 18 residues. With V trimmed by 3 bases and J by 0 bases, 11 bases remained unmatched.

The chain combines TRBV6-4 with TRBJ1-2; 9 bases fit TRBD1. Germline loops: CDR1 MRHNA, CDR2 SNTAGT. V shed 4 bases, J shed 8 bases, and the junction held 5 bases outside the gene matches. The CDR3 runs 13 residues. The CDR3 loop is CASSAGTGRGYTF. The CDR3, as DNA: TGTGCCAGCAGTGCCGGGACAGGGAGAGGCTACACCTTC.